This T cell receptor (beta chain) stems from a study of T cell repertoires in aging, cancer and after chemotherapy. TRB rearrangements spanning V, D and J were amplified using mixed TRB-A/B primers. TCRdb called the multiplex PCR reads again in MiXCR, with one record for every CDR3 protein. Of almost 5,000 distinct CDR3 sequences in the sample, roughly 20% were seen once. Peripheral blood genomic DNA, not sorted cells or RNA, was the template. J lost 0 bases, V lost 6 bases, and 5 bases had no gene match. In germline, CDR1 is MNHNY, CDR2 SVGAGI (reference sequence). CDR3 length: 14 residues. This clonotype is judged medium-sized.

Sequencing was performed on blood. The genes are TRBV6-6 and TRBJ2-7; TRBD2 agrees at 7 bases. This sequence was found in a human donor in good health. The donor label of this sample is uncertain. The CDR3 DNA sequence: TGTGCCAGCAGGCCCCGGGGGGACTCCTACGAGCAGTACTTC. Translated, it gives CASRPRGDSYEQYF.